This T cell receptor (beta chain) was found in a study of CD4+ T cells in melanoma. Measured with immunoSEQ multiplex PCR; TCRdb has only the in-frame clones, and not every one. The sample consists of about 8,900 clones, about 72% of them appearing once. Trimming took off 4 bases at V and 8 bases at J, with 20 bases between the two ends. CDR3 length equals 15 residues. The V gene's germline CDR1 is SGHDT and CDR2 YYEEEE. The rearrangement joins TRBV5-6 to TRBJ2-3; either TRBD1 or TRBD2 may fit D (6 bases each). The TCR was taken from a human donor with melanoma. Sequenced: cells from a culture (not recorded whether cultured in vitro). Here the CDR3 reads CASSLDRRGTSTQYF. The DNA for the CDR3 is TGTGCCAGCAGCCTAGACAGGAGGGGGACGAGTACGCAGTATTTT.